Listed below are T cell receptor beta chains from one sample, sequenced in a study of blood T cell repertoires in COVID-19. TCRdb keeps only in-frame clones here, not all; method: immunoSEQ multiplex PCR. The table includes roughly 390,000 clones, approximately 89% detected once. The source material was peripheral blood. The receptors stem from a woman aged 25 to 39 with COVID-19, enrolled during active disease. Both conserved end residues are part of each CDR3. Each record gives: clone size, D gene, J gene, V gene, CDR3 DNA, CDR3 protein. The D gene is left open where the match is weak. Rows give clone size only sometimes, using once, few, many, or a class for an expanded clone.

clone_size: .; d_call: .; j_call: TRBJ1-5; v_call: TRBV12-3/TRBV12-4; cdr3_nt: TGTGCCAGCAGTTCCGGACAGTTCGGGGCCCAGCATTTT; cdr3_aa: CASSSGQFGAQHF
clone_size: .; d_call: TRBD2; j_call: TRBJ2-3; v_call: TRBV28; cdr3_nt: TGTGCCAGCATTGGCGGGAGCGGTACAGATACGCAGTATTTT; cdr3_aa: CASIGGSGTDTQYF
clone_size: few; d_call: .; j_call: TRBJ2-2; v_call: TRBV28; cdr3_nt: TGTGCCAGCAGTTTAGGCCGAAACACCGGGGAGCTGTTTTTT; cdr3_aa: CASSLGRNTGELFF
clone_size: .; d_call: .; j_call: TRBJ1-2; v_call: TRBV20-1; cdr3_nt: TGCAGTGCTAGTTTGGAAAGGACTTATGGCTACACCTTC; cdr3_aa: CSASLERTYGYTF
clone_size: few; d_call: TRBD2; j_call: TRBJ2-1; v_call: TRBV27; cdr3_nt: TGTGCCAGCAGTACCCAGCGGGGGGGGCTAAACAATGAGCAGTTCTTC; cdr3_aa: CASSTQRGGLNNEQFF
clone_size: .; d_call: TRBD2; j_call: TRBJ2-5; v_call: TRBV3-1/TRBV3-2; cdr3_nt: TGTGCCAGCAGCCAGGGCACTGTAGCGGGAGGACAAGAGACCCAGTACTTC; cdr3_aa: CASSQGTVAGGQETQYF
clone_size: .; d_call: TRBD2; j_call: TRBJ2-7; v_call: TRBV2; cdr3_nt: TGTGCCAGCACGGGCCGGCTAGCGGGGGAGCAGTACTTC; cdr3_aa: CASTGRLAGEQYF
clone_size: .; d_call: .; j_call: TRBJ1-5; v_call: TRBV30; cdr3_nt: TGTGCCTGGAGTCGTTGGGGGGTCGGTCAGCCCCAGCATTTT; cdr3_aa: CAWSRWGVGQPQHF
clone_size: .; d_call: .; j_call: TRBJ2-3; v_call: TRBV6-5; cdr3_nt: TGTGCCAGCAGCCGCGGGTCCCACGATACGCAGTATTTT; cdr3_aa: CASSRGSHDTQYF
clone_size: few; d_call: .; j_call: TRBJ1-2; v_call: TRBV7-9; cdr3_nt: TGTGCCAGCAGCCCTTCGACACGCAACTATGGCTACACCTTC; cdr3_aa: CASSPSTRNYGYTF
clone_size: .; d_call: TRBD2; j_call: TRBJ2-5; v_call: TRBV6-5; cdr3_nt: TGTGCCAGCAGTCTTTCAGCGGGAGGAGAGACCCAGTACTTC; cdr3_aa: CASSLSAGGETQYF
clone_size: .; d_call: TRBD2; j_call: TRBJ2-1; v_call: TRBV11-2; cdr3_nt: TGTGCCAGCAATCAAGGGACTAGCAGGACGAATGAGCAGTTCTTC; cdr3_aa: CASNQGTSRTNEQFF
clone_size: .; d_call: TRBD1; j_call: TRBJ2-7; v_call: TRBV9; cdr3_nt: TGTGCCAGCAGCGCGGACAGGTCCTACGAGCAGTACTTC; cdr3_aa: CASSADRSYEQYF
clone_size: .; d_call: .; j_call: TRBJ2-5; v_call: TRBV29-1; cdr3_nt: TGCAGCGTCCCGGACATTTCAGAGACCCAGTACTTC; cdr3_aa: CSVPDISETQYF
clone_size: .; d_call: TRBD2; j_call: TRBJ2-2; v_call: TRBV5-1; cdr3_nt: TGCGCCAGCAGCTCACCGGGACTAGAAGTCGGGGAGCTGTTTTTT; cdr3_aa: CASSSPGLEVGELFF
clone_size: .; d_call: .; j_call: TRBJ2-7; v_call: TRBV28; cdr3_nt: TGTGCCAGCAGTTCGAGCTCCTACGAGCAGTACTTC; cdr3_aa: CASSSSSYEQYF
clone_size: .; d_call: TRBD1; j_call: TRBJ2-3; v_call: TRBV10-3; cdr3_nt: TGTGCCATCAGTGAGTCTGGACAGGGGGGCACAGATACGCAGTATTTT; cdr3_aa: CAISESGQGGTDTQYF
clone_size: .; d_call: .; j_call: TRBJ1-1; v_call: TRBV5-5; cdr3_nt: TGTGCCAGCAGCTTGATACAGGGTCCTGAAGCTTTCTTT; cdr3_aa: CASSLIQGPEAFF
clone_size: few; d_call: TRBD1; j_call: TRBJ1-2; v_call: TRBV5-1; cdr3_nt: TGCGCCAGCAGCAGCGGACAGGGGGCACCCTATGGCTACACCTTC; cdr3_aa: CASSSGQGAPYGYTF
clone_size: .; d_call: TRBD2; j_call: TRBJ2-1; v_call: TRBV3-1/TRBV3-2; cdr3_nt: TGTGCCAGCAGCCGAGCGGGAAACTACAATGAGCAGTTCTTC; cdr3_aa: CASSRAGNYNEQFF
clone_size: .; d_call: .; j_call: TRBJ1-3; v_call: TRBV7-9; cdr3_nt: TGTGCCAGCAGGCCATGGACAGAAGCTGGAAACACCATATATTTT; cdr3_aa: CASRPWTEAGNTIYF
clone_size: .; d_call: TRBD1; j_call: TRBJ2-1; v_call: TRBV7-3; cdr3_nt: TGTGCCAGCAGCTGGGGACAGTACAATGAGCAGTTCTTC; cdr3_aa: CASSWGQYNEQFF
clone_size: .; d_call: .; j_call: TRBJ1-1; v_call: TRBV6-2/TRBV6-3; cdr3_nt: TGTGCCAGCAGTTACTCTGAAGGGGGCACTGAAGCTTTCTTT; cdr3_aa: CASSYSEGGTEAFF
clone_size: .; d_call: .; j_call: TRBJ2-1; v_call: TRBV10-3; cdr3_nt: TGTGCCATCAGTGAGTCCTATGAGCAGTTCTTC; cdr3_aa: CAISESYEQFF
clone_size: many; d_call: TRBD1; j_call: TRBJ1-2; v_call: TRBV7-2; cdr3_nt: TGTGCCAGCAGCTTAGCGGACAGGGGGCACGGCTACACCTTC; cdr3_aa: CASSLADRGHGYTF
clone_size: .; d_call: .; j_call: TRBJ1-2; v_call: TRBV12-3/TRBV12-4; cdr3_nt: TGTGCCAGCAGTTGGAGGGGCTACACCTTC; cdr3_aa: CASSWRGYTF
clone_size: once; d_call: .; j_call: TRBJ2-1; v_call: TRBV18; cdr3_nt: TGTGCCAGCTCACCACCTACCCGGGAGAACAATGAGCAGTTCTTC; cdr3_aa: CASSPPTRENNEQFF
clone_size: few; d_call: .; j_call: TRBJ2-7; v_call: TRBV11-2; cdr3_nt: TGTGCCAGCAGCTCACAGGCGGACTCCTACGAGCAGTACTTC; cdr3_aa: CASSSQADSYEQYF
clone_size: .; d_call: .; j_call: TRBJ2-7; v_call: TRBV29-1; cdr3_nt: TGCAGCGTTGAAATCGGGACACCCCAGAAGTACGAGCAGTACTTC; cdr3_aa: CSVEIGTPQKYEQYF